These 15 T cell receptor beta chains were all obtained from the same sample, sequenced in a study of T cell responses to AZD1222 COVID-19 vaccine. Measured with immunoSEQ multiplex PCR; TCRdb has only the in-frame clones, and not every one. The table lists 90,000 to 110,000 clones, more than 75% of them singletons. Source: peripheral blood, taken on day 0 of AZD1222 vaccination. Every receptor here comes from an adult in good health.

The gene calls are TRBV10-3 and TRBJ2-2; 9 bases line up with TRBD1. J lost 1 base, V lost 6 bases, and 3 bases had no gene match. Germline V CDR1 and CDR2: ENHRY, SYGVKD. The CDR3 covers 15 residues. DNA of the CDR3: TGTGCCATCAGGGGGGACAGGGAGAACACCGGGGAGCTGTTTTTT. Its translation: CAIRGDRENTGELFF.

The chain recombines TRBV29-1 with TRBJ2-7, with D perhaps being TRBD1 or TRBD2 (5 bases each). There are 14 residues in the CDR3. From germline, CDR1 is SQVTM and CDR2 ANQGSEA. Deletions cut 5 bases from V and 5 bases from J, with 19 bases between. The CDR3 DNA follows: TGCAGCGTTTCAAGGGGACGGTTCCCCAACGAGCAGTACTTC. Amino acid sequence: CSVSRGRFPNEQYF.

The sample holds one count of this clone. The CDR3 spells CASSLQRGPGETQYF. In DNA form, the CDR3 reads TGTGCCAGCAGCTTACAGCGGGGTCCTGGGGAGACCCAGTACTTC. The chain links TRBV7-2 to TRBJ2-5; 7 bases are a match to TRBD2. The length of the CDR3 is 15 residues. Trimming removed 2 bases from V and 5 bases from J; junction bases left unmatched: 8. CDR1 and CDR2 (germline): SGHTA, FQGNSA.

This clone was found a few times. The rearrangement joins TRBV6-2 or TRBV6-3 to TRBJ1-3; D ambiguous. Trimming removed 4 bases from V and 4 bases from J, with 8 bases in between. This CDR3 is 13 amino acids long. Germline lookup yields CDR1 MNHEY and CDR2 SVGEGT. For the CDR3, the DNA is TGTGCCAGCAGTTTCAAAGCCGGAAACACCATATATTTT. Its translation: CASSFKAGNTIYF.

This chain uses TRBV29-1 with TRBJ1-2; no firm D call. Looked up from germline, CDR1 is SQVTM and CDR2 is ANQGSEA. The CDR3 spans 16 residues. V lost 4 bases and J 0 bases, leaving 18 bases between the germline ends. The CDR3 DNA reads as TGCAGCGTTGTGGAGGGTTCGTGGCAAGCTAACTATGGCTACACCTTC. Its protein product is CSVVEGSWQANYGYTF.

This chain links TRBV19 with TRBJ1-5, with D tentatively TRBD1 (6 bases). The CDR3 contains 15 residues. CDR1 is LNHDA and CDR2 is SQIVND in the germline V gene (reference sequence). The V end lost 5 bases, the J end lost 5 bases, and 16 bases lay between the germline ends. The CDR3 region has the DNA TGTGCCAGTAGTCGGACAGCTCTTAACGATCAGCCCCAGCATTTT. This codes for CASSRTALNDQPQHF.

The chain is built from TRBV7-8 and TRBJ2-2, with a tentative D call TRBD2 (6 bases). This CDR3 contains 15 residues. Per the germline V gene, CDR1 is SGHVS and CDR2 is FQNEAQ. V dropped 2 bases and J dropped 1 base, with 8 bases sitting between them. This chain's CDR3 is CASSLRDWNTGELFF. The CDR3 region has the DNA TGTGCCAGCAGCTTACGGGACTGGAACACCGGGGAGCTGTTTTTT.

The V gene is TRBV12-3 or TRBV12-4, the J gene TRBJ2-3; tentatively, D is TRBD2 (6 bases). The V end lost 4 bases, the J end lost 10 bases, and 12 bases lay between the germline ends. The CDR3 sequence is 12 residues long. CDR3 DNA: TGTGCCAGCAGTTATAGGGACTCGGCGCAGTATTTT. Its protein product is CASSYRDSAQYF.

CDR3 nucleotide sequence: TGTGCCAGCTCACAGGGGTTGAACACTGAAGCTTTCTTT. Its translation: CASSQGLNTEAFF. The V call is TRBV18, the J call TRBJ1-1; TRBD1 is a possible D gene (5 bases). CDR3 length: 13 amino acids. V lost 4 bases, J lost 0 bases, and 6 bases lay in between. From germline, CDR1 is KGHSH and CDR2 LQKENI.

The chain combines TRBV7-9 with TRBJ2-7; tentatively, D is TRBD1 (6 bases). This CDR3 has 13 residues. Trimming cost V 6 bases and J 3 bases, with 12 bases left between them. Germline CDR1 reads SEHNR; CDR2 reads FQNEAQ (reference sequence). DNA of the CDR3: TGTGCCAGCAGTTCAAGGGGGAGCTACGAGCAGTACTTC. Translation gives CASSSRGSYEQYF.

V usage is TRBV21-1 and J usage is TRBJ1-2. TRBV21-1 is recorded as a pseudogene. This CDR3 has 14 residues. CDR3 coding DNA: TGTGCCAGCAGTCCCTGGGAACCTAACTATGGCTACACCTTC. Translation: CASSPWEPNYGYTF.

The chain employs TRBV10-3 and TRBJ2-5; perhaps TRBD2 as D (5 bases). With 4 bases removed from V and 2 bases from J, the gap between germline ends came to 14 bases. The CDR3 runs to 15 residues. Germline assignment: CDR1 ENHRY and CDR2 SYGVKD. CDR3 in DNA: TGTGCCATCAGTGCGAATAGCGCCGGACAAGAGACCCAGTACTTC. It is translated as CAISANSAGQETQYF.

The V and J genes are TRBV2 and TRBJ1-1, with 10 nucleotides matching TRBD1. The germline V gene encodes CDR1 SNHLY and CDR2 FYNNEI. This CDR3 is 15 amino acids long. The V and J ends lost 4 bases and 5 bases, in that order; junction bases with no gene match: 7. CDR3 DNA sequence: TGTGCCAGCAGTGTGTCGGGACAGGGGTCAACTGAAGCTTTCTTT. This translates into CASSVSGQGSTEAFF.

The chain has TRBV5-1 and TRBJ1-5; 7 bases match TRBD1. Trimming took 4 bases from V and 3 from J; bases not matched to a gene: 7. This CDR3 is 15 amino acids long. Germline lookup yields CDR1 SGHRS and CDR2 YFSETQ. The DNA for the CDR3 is TGCGCCAGCAGCGTAAGGACAGGTCCCAATCAGCCCCAGCATTTT. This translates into CASSVRTGPNQPQHF.

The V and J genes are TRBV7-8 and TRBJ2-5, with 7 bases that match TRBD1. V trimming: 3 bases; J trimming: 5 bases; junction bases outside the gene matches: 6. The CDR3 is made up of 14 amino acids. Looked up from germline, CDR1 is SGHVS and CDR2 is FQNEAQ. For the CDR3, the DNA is TGTGCCAGCAGCTTTTACAGGGGCGGGGAGACCCAGTACTTC. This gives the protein CASSFYRGGETQYF.